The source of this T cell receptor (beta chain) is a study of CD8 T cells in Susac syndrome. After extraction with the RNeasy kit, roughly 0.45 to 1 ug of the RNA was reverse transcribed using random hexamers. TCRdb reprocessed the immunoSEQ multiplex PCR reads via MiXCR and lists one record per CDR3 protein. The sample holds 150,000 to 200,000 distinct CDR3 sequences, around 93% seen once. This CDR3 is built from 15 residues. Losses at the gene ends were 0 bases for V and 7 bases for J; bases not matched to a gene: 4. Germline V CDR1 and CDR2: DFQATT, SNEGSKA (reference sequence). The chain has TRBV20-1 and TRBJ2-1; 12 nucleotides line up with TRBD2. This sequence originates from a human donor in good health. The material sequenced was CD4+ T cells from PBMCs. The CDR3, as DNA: TGCAGTGCTAGAGATAAACTAGCGGGGGGAAATGAGCAGTTCTTC. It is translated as CSARDKLAGGNEQFF.